This passage covers 15 T cell receptor beta chains from one sample sequenced in a study of blood T cell repertoires in COVID-19. The protocol was immunoSEQ multiplex PCR, while the TCRdb copy is restricted to in-frame clones and leaves out a portion. The sample includes 70,000 to 95,000 clones, around 90% of them seen just once. The sequencing input was peripheral blood. The receptors derive from a woman aged 80 or over with active COVID-19.

This clone showed up just once. V usage is TRBV11-2 and J usage is TRBJ2-1, with 8 bases aligning to TRBD2. V lost 5 bases to trimming and J lost 5 bases; unmatched junction nucleotides: 14. From germline, CDR1 is SGHAT and CDR2 FQNNGV. This CDR3 comprises 17 residues. The CDR3 loop reads CASSAPLGTRGDNEQFF. DNA for the CDR3: TGTGCCAGCAGCGCGCCGTTGGGGACTAGAGGTGACAATGAGCAGTTCTTC.

The gene calls are TRBV27 and TRBJ2-7, with 12 bases aligning to TRBD1. Germline CDR1 MNHEY, CDR2 SMNVEV (reference sequence). V shed 4 bases, J shed 6 bases, and the junction held 16 bases outside the gene matches. CDR3 length: 18 residues. The chain's CDR3 is CASSYDPWPGTGGFEQYF. CDR3 bases: TGTGCCAGCAGTTACGATCCCTGGCCGGGGACAGGGGGCTTCGAGCAGTACTTC.

V and J are TRBV6-2 or TRBV6-3 and TRBJ2-5; 8 bases fit TRBD2. The CDR3 length is 15 residues. The junction had 6 bases not matched to a gene; V was cut back by 2 bases and J by 4 bases. Looked up from germline, CDR1 is MNHEY and CDR2 is SVGEGT. Here the CDR3 DNA reads TGTGCCAGCAGTTACGTTGGAACTAGCGGAGAGACCCAGTACTTC. This sequence encodes CASSYVGTSGETQYF.

The chain uses TRBV3-1 (or the pseudogene TRBV3-2) and TRBJ2-2; 11 bases line up with TRBD2. The V gene's germline CDR1 is LGHDT and CDR2 YNNKEL (reference sequence). The trim removed 4 bases at V and 1 base at J, leaving 2 bases unmatched. CDR3 length: 16 amino acids. CDR3 loop: CASSRLAGLNTGELFF. The CDR3 nucleotides read TGTGCCAGCAGCCGACTAGCGGGGCTGAACACCGGGGAGCTGTTTTTT.

The chain recombines TRBV3-1 (or the pseudogene TRBV3-2) with TRBJ2-2; D perhaps matches TRBD1 (5 bases). The CDR3 length is 14 residues. Germline V gene lookup returns CDR1 LGHDT and CDR2 YNNKEL (reference sequence). Trimming cost V 3 bases and J 3 bases, with 8 bases left between them. The CDR3 spells CASSHQGYTGELFF. CDR3 sequence (DNA): TGTGCCAGCAGCCACCAGGGCTACACCGGGGAGCTGTTTTTT.

This clone has just one count. The chain employs TRBV6-5 and TRBJ2-4, with unresolved D. V lost 5 bases and J 9 bases, leaving 8 bases between the germline ends. The germline V gene has CDR1 MNHEY and CDR2 SVGAGI. The CDR3 contains 11 residues. This CDR3 is CASSQTGIQYF. DNA for the CDR3: TGTGCCAGCAGTCAGACTGGCATTCAGTACTTC.

The chain combines TRBV19 with TRBJ2-1; the match to TRBD2 covers 13 bases. Germline loops: CDR1 LNHDA, CDR2 SQIVND (reference sequence). The CDR3 has 14 amino acids. The ends lost 9 bases at V and 3 bases at J; junction bases unmatched: 2. The CDR3 here is CASRTSGGYNEQFF. CDR3 bases: TGTGCCAGCCGGACTAGCGGGGGCTACAATGAGCAGTTCTTC. Together with reference TRBV19 and TRBJ2-1, the CDR3 gives the full variable domain: DGGITQSPKYLFRKEGQNVTLSCEQNLNHDAMYWYRQDPGQGLRLIYYSQIVNDFQKGDIAEGYSVSREKKESFPLTVTSAQKNPTAFYLCASRTSGGYNEQFFGPGTRLTVL.

The V gene is TRBV28, the J gene TRBJ2-3, with a tentative D call TRBD2 (5 bases). Germline-derived CDR1 and CDR2 are MDHEN and SYDVKM. V lost 11 bases and J 5 bases, leaving 20 bases between the germline ends. The CDR3 length is 14 residues. CDR3 sequence (DNA): TGTGCCGGGAAGAGGACCCGTGCGGGAGATACGCAGTATTTT. This encodes CAGKRTRAGDTQYF.

DNA for the CDR3: TGTGCCAGTAGTAAGTCGGGACTACAACAAGAGACCCAGTACTTC. Translated, it gives CASSKSGLQQETQYF. This sequence joins TRBV19 and TRBJ2-5; 7 positions match TRBD2. The ends lost 4 bases at V and 2 bases at J; junction bases unmatched: 7. The CDR3 is 15 residues long. CDR1 and CDR2 from the germline V gene are LNHDA and SQIVND (reference sequence).

V gene TRBV28 combines with J gene TRBJ2-5, with D possibly being TRBD1 (7 bases). The CDR3 has 13 residues. V shed 1 base and J shed 6 bases, with 9 bases lying between them. Germline loops: CDR1 MDHEN, CDR2 SYDVKM. The CDR3 nucleotides read TGTGCCAGCAGTTTATCAGGGGGGAAGACCCAGTACTTC. Translating it yields CASSLSGGKTQYF. Drawing the rest from reference TRBV28 and TRBJ2-5, the complete variable domain is DVKVTQSSRYLVKRTGEKVFLECVQDMDHENMFWYRQDPGLGLRLIYFSYDVKMKEKGDIPEGYSVSREKKERFSLILESASTNQTSMYLCASSLSGGKTQYFGPGTRLLVL.

This clone came up once. The rearrangement links TRBV19 to TRBJ1-4; 10 bases are shared with TRBD1. The CDR3 is 14 amino acids. V lost 6 bases and J lost 6; bases outside the gene matches: 4. Per the germline V gene, CDR1 is LNHDA and CDR2 is SQIVND (reference sequence). CDR3 in DNA: TGTGCCAGTAGGCCGGGACAGGGGTATGAAAAACTGTTTTTT. As protein: CASRPGQGYEKLFF.

This rearrangement joins TRBV7-2 to TRBJ2-4; 7 nucleotides align to TRBD2. Germline V CDR1 and CDR2: SGHTA, FQGNSA. The CDR3 runs 15 residues. The junction had 8 bases not matched to a gene; V was cut back by 5 bases and J by 4 bases. The CDR3 nucleotides are TGTGCCAGCAGCCCCCCTGCCGGGGGGAAAAACATTCAGTACTTC. Protein sequence: CASSPPAGGKNIQYF. The full variable domain, rest sourced from reference TRBV7-2 and TRBJ2-4, is GAGVSQSPSNKVTEKGKDVELRCDPISGHTALYWYRQSLGQGLEFLIYFQGNSAPDKSGLPSDRFSAERTGGSVSTLTIQRTQQEDSAVYLCASSPPAGGKNIQYFGAGTRLSVL.

The chain uses TRBV5-1 and TRBJ2-2, with TRBD1 matching 7 bases. Germline V lookup: CDR1 SGHRS, CDR2 YFSETQ. The CDR3 is 17 residues long. Losses at the gene ends were 0 bases for V and 4 bases for J; bases not matched to a gene: 9. The CDR3 loop is CASSLAPTGVTTGELFF. The CDR3, as DNA: TGCGCCAGCAGCTTGGCCCCCACAGGGGTGACCACCGGGGAGCTGTTTTTT.

The chain has TRBV10-2 and TRBJ2-7, with D unresolved. V was trimmed by 8 bases and J by 2 bases, leaving 16 bases between them. The V gene's germline CDR1 is WSHSY and CDR2 SAAADI. The CDR3 sequence is 14 residues long. This CDR3 is CASGWSGWTYEQYF. As DNA, the CDR3 is TGCGCCAGCGGTTGGTCCGGGTGGACCTACGAGCAGTACTTC.

The chain has TRBV6-5 and TRBJ2-5, with TRBD1 matching over 11 bases. The junction had 4 bases not matched to a gene; V was cut back by 8 bases and J by 2 bases. CDR1 MNHEY and CDR2 SVGAGI come from the germline V gene. CDR3 length: 14 residues. The CDR3 sequence: CASQRDRGQETQYF. DNA for the CDR3: TGTGCCAGCCAACGGGACAGGGGGCAAGAGACCCAGTACTTC.